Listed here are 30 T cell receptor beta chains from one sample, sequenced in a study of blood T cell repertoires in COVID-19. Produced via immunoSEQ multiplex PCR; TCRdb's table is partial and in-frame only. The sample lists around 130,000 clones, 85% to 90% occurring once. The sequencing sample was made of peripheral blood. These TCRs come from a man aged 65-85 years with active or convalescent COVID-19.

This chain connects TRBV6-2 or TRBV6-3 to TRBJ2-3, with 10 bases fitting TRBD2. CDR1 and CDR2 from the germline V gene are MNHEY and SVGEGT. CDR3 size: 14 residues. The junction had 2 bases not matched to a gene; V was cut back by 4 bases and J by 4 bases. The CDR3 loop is CASSWTSGADTQYF. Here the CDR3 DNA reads TGTGCCAGCAGTTGGACTAGCGGTGCAGATACGCAGTATTTT.

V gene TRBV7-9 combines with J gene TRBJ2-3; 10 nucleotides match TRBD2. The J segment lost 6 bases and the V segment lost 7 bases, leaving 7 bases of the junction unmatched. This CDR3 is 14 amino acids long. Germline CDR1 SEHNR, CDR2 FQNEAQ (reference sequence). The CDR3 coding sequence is TGTGCCAGCACCAGCCAGCGGGAGGGGGATACGCAGTATTTT. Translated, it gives CASTSQREGDTQYF.

The CDR3 coding sequence is TGTGCCAGCAGTGAAGCGCTGTTTAAGCGGGATAGCTCCTACAATGAGCAGTTCTTC. It yields the protein CASSEALFKRDSSYNEQFF. V and J are TRBV2 and TRBJ2-1; 7 bases map to TRBD2. The V gene's germline CDR1 is SNHLY and CDR2 FYNNEI. This CDR3 is 19 amino acids long. Losses at the gene ends were 0 bases for V and 0 bases for J; bases not matched to a gene: 11.

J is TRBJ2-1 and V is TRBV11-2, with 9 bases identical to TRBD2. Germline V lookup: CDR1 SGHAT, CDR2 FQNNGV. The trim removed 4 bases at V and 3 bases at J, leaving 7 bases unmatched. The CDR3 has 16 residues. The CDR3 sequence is CASSSSLAGNYNEQFF. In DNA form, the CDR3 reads TGTGCCAGCAGCTCCTCTCTAGCGGGAAACTACAATGAGCAGTTCTTC.

CDR3 nucleotide sequence: TGTGCCAGCAGCTCGGGACAGGGGGTCTACGAGCAGTACTTC. This translates into CASSSGQGVYEQYF. The chain couples TRBV7-2 to TRBJ2-7, with 11 bases identical to TRBD1. CDR1 SGHTA and CDR2 FQGNSA come from the germline V gene. This CDR3 is 14 amino acids long. J lost 3 bases, V lost 4 bases, and 2 bases had no gene match.

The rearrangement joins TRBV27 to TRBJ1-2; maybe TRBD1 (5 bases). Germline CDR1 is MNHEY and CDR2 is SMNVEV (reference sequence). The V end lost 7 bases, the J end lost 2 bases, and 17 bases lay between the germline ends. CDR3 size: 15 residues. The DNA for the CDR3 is TGTGCCAGCACCCCGTGGGGGGACTCGAACTATGGCTACACCTTC. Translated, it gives CASTPWGDSNYGYTF.

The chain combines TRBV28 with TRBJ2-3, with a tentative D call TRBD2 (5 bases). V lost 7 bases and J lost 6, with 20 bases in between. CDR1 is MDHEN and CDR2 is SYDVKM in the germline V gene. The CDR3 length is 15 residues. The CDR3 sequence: CASIKEDSLWDTQYF. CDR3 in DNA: TGTGCCAGCATCAAAGAGGACTCTTTGTGGGATACGCAGTATTTT.

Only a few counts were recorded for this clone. In DNA form, the CDR3 reads TGTGCCAGCTCTAGCGGGAGGGCTCGAGAGACCCAGTACTTC. It yields the protein CASSSGRARETQYF. V is TRBV7-8 and J is TRBJ2-5, with 12 bases fitting TRBD2. Germline assignment: CDR1 SGHVS and CDR2 FQNEAQ. Trimming removed 8 bases from V and 4 bases from J; junction bases left unmatched: 5. The CDR3 spans 14 residues.

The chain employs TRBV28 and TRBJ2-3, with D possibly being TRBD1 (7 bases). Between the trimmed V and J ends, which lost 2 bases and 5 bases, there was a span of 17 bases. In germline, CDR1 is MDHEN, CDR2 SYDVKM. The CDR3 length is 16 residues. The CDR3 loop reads CASSLTTSGGRDTQYF. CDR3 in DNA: TGTGCCAGCAGTTTAACCACCTCAGGGGGGAGAGATACGCAGTATTTT. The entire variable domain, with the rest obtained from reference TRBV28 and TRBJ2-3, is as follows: DVKVTQSSRYLVKRTGEKVFLECVQDMDHENMFWYRQDPGLGLRLIYFSYDVKMKEKGDIPEGYSVSREKKERFSLILESASTNQTSMYLCASSLTTSGGRDTQYFGPGTRLTVL.

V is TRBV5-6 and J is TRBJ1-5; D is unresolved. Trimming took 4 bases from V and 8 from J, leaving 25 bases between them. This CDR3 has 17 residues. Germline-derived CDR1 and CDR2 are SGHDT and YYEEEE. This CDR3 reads CASSNTIRTTEAEPQHF. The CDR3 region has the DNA TGTGCCAGCAGCAATACGATTAGGACCACCGAAGCGGAGCCCCAGCATTTT.

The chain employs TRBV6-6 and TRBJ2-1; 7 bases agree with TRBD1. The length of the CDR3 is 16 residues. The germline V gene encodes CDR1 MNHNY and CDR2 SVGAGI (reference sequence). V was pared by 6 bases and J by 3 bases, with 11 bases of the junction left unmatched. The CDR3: CASSSSDRANYNEQFF. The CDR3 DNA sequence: TGTGCCAGCAGCTCTTCCGACAGGGCTAACTACAATGAGCAGTTCTTC.

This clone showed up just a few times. The CDR3: CASSPTFQPARGDYGYTF. The CDR3 coding sequence is TGTGCCAGCTCACCCACTTTCCAGCCCGCCAGGGGAGACTATGGCTACACCTTC. This sequence joins TRBV18 and TRBJ1-2; tentative D call: TRBD1 (6 bases). Germline CDR1 reads KGHSH; CDR2 reads LQKENI. Deletions cut 3 bases from V and 3 bases from J, with 23 bases between. CDR3 length: 18 residues.

The CDR3 region is CASSQLNGELFF. The CDR3 nucleotides are TGCGCCAGCAGCCAACTAAACGGGGAGCTGTTTTTT. The chain links TRBV4-1 to TRBJ2-2; D is unresolved. The CDR3 is 12 residues long. Germline V gene data show CDR1 as MGHRA and CDR2 as YSYEKL. The V end was cut by 2 bases, the J end by 7 bases, with 5 bases between.

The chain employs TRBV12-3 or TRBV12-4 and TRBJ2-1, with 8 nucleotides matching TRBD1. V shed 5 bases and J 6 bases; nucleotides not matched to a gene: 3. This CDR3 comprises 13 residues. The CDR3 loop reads CASSLGQGNEQFF. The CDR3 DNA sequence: TGTGCCAGCAGTCTTGGACAGGGCAATGAGCAGTTCTTC.

CDR3 nucleotides: TGTGCCAGCAGTTACTCGGGCGGGGGGGGCTACAATGAGCAGTTCTTC. It codes for CASSYSGGGGYNEQFF. The V and J genes are TRBV6-5 and TRBJ2-1; 9 nucleotides match TRBD2. Germline CDR1 reads MNHEY; CDR2 reads SVGAGI. Losses at the gene ends were 0 bases for V and 3 bases for J; bases not matched to a gene: 3. The CDR3 runs to 16 residues.

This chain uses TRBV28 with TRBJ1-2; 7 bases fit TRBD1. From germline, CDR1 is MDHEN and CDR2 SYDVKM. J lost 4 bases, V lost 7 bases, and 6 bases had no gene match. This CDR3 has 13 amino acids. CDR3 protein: CASTSTGPYGYTF. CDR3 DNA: TGTGCCAGCACCTCGACAGGGCCCTATGGCTACACCTTC.

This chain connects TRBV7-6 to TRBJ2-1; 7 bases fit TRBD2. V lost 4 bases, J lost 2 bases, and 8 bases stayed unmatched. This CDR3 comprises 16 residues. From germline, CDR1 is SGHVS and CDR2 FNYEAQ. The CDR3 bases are TGTGCCAGCAGCTGGGGAGGGAGGGAGCCCTACAATGAGCAGTTCTTC. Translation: CASSWGGREPYNEQFF.

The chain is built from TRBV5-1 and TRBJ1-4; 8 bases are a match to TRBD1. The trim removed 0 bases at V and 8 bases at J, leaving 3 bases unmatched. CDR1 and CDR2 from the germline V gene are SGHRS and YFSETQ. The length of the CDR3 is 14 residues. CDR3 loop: CASSLARGREKLFF. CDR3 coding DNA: TGCGCCAGCAGCTTGGCCAGGGGGCGGGAAAAACTGTTTTTT.

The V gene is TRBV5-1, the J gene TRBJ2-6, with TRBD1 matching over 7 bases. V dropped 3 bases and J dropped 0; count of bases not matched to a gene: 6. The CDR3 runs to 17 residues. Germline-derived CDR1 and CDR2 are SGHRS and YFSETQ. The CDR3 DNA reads TGCGCCAGCAGCTCGGGACAGAGCCTCTCTGGGGCCAACGTCCTGACTTTC. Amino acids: CASSSGQSLSGANVLTF.

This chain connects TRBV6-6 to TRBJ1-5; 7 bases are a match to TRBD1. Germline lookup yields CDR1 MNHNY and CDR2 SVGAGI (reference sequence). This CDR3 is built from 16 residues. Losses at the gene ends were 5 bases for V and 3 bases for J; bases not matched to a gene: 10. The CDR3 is CASSRTRQGDNQPQHF. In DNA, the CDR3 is TGTGCCAGCAGTCGAACCCGGCAGGGGGACAATCAGCCCCAGCATTTT.

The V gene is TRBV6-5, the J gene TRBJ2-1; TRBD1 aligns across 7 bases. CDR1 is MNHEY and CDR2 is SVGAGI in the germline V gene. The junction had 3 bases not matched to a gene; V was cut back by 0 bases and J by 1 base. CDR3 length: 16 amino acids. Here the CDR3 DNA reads TGTGCCAGCAGTTACTCCGGACAGGTATCCTACAATGAGCAGTTCTTC. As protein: CASSYSGQVSYNEQFF.

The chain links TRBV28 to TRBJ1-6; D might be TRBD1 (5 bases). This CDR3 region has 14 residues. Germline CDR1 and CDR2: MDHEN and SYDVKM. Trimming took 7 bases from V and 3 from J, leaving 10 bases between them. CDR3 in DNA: TGTGCCAGCAATTACCAGGGCTATAATTCACCCCTCCACTTT. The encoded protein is CASNYQGYNSPLHF.

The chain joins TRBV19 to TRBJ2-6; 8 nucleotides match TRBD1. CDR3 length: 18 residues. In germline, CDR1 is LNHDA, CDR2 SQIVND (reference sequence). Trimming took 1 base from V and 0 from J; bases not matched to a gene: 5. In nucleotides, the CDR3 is TGTGCCAGTAGTATAGGGACAGGGCGGGTCTCTGGGGCCAACGTCCTGACTTTC. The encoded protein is CASSIGTGRVSGANVLTF.

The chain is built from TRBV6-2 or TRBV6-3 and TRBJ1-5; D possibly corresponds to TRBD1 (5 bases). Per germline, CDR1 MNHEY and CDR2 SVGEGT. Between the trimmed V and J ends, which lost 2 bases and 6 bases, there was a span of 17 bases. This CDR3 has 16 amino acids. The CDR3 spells CASSYQWRGGSQPQHF. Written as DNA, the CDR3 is TGTGCCAGCAGTTACCAGTGGAGGGGTGGCAGTCAGCCCCAGCATTTT.

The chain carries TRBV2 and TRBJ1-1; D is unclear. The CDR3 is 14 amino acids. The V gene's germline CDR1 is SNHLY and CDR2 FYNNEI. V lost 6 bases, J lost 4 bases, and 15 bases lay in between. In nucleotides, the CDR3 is TGTGCCAGCAGCCTCCGGGCGGAGGGCACTGAAGCTTTCTTT. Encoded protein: CASSLRAEGTEAFF.

In nucleotides, the CDR3 is TGTGCCAGCAGCGAACAGGGAGTTAGTGAAAAACTGTTTTTT. This encodes CASSEQGVSEKLFF. The chain couples TRBV7-9 to TRBJ1-4; perhaps TRBD1 as D (6 bases). V was shortened by 5 bases and J by 7 bases, with 14 bases between the two germline ends. The CDR3 sequence is 14 residues long. Germline V lookup: CDR1 SEHNR, CDR2 FQNEAQ (reference sequence).

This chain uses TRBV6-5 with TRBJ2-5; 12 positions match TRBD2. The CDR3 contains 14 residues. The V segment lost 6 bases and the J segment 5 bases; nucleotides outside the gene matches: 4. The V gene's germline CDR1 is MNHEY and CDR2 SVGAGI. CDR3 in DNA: TGTGCCAGCAGACGGACTAGCGGGAAGGAGACCCAGTACTTC. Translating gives CASRRTSGKETQYF.

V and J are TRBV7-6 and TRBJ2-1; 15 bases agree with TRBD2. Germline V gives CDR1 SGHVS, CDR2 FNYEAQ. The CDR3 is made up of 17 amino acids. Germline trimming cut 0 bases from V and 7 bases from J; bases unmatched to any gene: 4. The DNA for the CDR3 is TGTGCCAGCAGCTTAGCCCAGGGACTAGCGGGGGGAAATGAGCAGTTCTTC. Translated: CASSLAQGLAGGNEQFF.

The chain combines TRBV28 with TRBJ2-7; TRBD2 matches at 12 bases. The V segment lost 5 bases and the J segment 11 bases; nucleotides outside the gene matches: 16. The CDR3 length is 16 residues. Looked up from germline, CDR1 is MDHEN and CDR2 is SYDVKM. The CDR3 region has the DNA TGTGCCAGCAGTGAGGGAGGGGAGGCTAGCGGGAGGGTGGAGTACTTC. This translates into CASSEGGEASGRVEYF.

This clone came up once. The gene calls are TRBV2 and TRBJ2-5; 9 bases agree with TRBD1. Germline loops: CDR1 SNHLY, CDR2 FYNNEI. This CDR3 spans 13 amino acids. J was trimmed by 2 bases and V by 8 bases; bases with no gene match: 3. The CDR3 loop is CASSGTGQETQYF. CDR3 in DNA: TGTGCCAGCTCGGGGACAGGGCAAGAGACCCAGTACTTC.